A single T cell receptor (beta chain) is shown here with its context. Its cognate antigen is unknown. The sample holds other DNA sequences that translate to the same CDR3. The data are from a study of shared clonotypes between healthy human individuals. J was trimmed by 5 bases and V by 6 bases; bases with no gene match: 3. Germline V lookup: CDR1 LNHDA, CDR2 SQIVND (reference sequence). This CDR3 region has 12 residues. Profiled with immunoSEQ multiplex PCR; TCRdb holds only in-frame clones, not every one. Here the sample spans nearly 750,000 clones, roughly two thirds being singletons. Donation came from healthy HIV-negative adults that had no recent acute infections or vaccinations. A CD45RA+ naive subset and a CD45RA-negative memory subset were split from CD4+ cells. Study conclusions and caveats: Researchers found naive subsets generally carried larger estimated richness than memory subsets.

The TCR sequence derives from a woman in her 30s in good health. V is TRBV19 and J is TRBJ1-2; 7 bases are a match to TRBD1. The sequenced sample consisted of memory CD4+ T cells sorted from blood. This sample's subset: CD45RA-negative fraction. The CDR3 is CASSRDSYGYTF. For the CDR3, the DNA is TGTGCCAGTAGCAGGGACAGTTATGGCTACACCTTC.